The 3 T cell receptor beta chains listed next were all sequenced from one sample in a study of blood T cell repertoires in COVID-19. Here immunoSEQ multiplex PCR was the method, and the copy in TCRdb shows in-frame clones only, minus some. The table records around 300,000 clones, approximately 92% of them present only once. Sequencing input: PBMCs or T cells enriched from blood (not recorded which). These receptors were collected from a woman in her twenties or thirties who had recovered from COVID-19.

The table lists this clone with a few counts. The gene calls are TRBV7-9 and TRBJ2-1, with D hard to call. Looked up from germline, CDR1 is SEHNR and CDR2 is FQNEAQ (reference sequence). The CDR3 has 14 residues. Between the trimmed V and J ends, which lost 5 bases and 0 bases, there was a span of 8 bases. The CDR3 coding sequence is TGTGCCAGCAGCCCTGCTAGCTCCTACAATGAGCAGTTCTTC. Translation: CASSPASSYNEQFF.

The count of this clone is one. The V call is TRBV9, the J call TRBJ2-3; 13 bases agree with TRBD2. The length of the CDR3 is 16 residues. Germline CDR1 is SGDLS and CDR2 is YYNGEE. Losses at the gene ends were 4 bases for V and 4 bases for J; bases not matched to a gene: 6. For the CDR3, the DNA is TGTGCCAGCAGCCCCGGGACTAGCGGGAAATCAGATACGCAGTATTTT. Translated, it gives CASSPGTSGKSDTQYF.

The chain carries TRBV28 and TRBJ1-2; D might be TRBD1 (5 bases). Germline V CDR1 and CDR2: MDHEN, SYDVKM. Trimming cost V 6 bases and J 0 bases, with 17 bases left between them. This CDR3 contains 16 residues. The CDR3 nucleotides are TGTGCCAGCAGCCCAGCCAGGGTCAAGACTAACTATGGCTACACCTTC. Protein sequence: CASSPARVKTNYGYTF.